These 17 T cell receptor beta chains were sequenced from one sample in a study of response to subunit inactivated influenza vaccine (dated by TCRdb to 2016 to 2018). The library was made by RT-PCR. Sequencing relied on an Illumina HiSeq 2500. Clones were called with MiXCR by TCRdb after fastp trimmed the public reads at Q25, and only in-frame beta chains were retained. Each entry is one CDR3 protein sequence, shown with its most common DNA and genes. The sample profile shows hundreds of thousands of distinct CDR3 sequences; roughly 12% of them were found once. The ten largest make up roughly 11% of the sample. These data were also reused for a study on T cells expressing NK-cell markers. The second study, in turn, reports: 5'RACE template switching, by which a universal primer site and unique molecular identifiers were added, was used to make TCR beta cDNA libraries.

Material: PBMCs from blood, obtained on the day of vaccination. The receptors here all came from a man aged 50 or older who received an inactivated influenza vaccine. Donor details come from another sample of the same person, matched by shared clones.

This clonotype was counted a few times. DNA of the CDR3: TGTGCCAGCAGCAGGACTAGCGGGGGCCCCCGCACAGATACGCAGTATTTT. Protein product: CASSRTSGGPRTDTQYF. V gene TRBV7-9 combines with J gene TRBJ2-3, with 13 bases lining up with TRBD2. The CDR3 totals 17 residues. Germline V gene data show CDR1 as SEHNR and CDR2 as FQNEAQ (reference sequence). Trimming at V came to 5 bases and at J to 1 base, leaving 6 bases not matched to a gene.

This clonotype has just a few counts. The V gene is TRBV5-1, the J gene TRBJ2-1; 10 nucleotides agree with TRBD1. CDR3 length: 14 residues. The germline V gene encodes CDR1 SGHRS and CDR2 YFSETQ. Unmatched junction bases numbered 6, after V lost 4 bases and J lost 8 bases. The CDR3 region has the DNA TGCGCCAGCAGCCAGGACAGGGGGAGTCATGAGCAGTTCTTC. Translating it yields CASSQDRGSHEQFF.

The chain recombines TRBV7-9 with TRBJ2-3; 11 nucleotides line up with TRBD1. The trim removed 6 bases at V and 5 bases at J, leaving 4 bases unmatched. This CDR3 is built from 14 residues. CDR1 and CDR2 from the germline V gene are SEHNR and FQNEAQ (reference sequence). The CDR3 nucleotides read TGTGCCAGCAGGAGGACAGGGGGCGTAGATACGCAGTATTTT. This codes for CASRRTGGVDTQYF.

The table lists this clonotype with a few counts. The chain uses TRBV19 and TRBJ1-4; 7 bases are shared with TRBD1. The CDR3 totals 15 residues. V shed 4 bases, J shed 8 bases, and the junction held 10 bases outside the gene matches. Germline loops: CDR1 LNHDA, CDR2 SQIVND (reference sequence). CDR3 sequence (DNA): TGTGCCAGTAGTACCGGGACAGCAGGAGTCGAAAAACTGTTTTTT. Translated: CASSTGTAGVEKLFF.

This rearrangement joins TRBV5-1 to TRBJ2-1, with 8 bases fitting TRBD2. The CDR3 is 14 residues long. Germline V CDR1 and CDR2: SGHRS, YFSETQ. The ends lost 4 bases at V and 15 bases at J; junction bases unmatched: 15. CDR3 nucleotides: TGCGCCAGCAGCGCGGTGGGACTAGTGGAGCGAGGGTTCTTC. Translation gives CASSAVGLVERGFF.

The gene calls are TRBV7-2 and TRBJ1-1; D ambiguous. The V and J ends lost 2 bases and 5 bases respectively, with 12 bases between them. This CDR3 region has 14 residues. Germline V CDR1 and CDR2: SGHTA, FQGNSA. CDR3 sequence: CASSLHGMATEAFF. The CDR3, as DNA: TGTGCCAGCAGCTTACATGGGATGGCAACTGAAGCTTTCTTT.

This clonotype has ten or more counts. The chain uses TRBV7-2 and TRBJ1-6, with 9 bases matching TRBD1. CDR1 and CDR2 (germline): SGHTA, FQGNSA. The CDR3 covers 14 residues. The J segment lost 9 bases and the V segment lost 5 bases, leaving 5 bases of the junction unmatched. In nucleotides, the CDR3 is TGTGCCAGCAGCGCGGGACAGGGAGGTTCACCCCTCCACTTT. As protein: CASSAGQGGSPLHF. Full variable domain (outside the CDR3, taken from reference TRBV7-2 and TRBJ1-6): GAGVSQSPSNKVTEKGKDVELRCDPISGHTALYWYRQSLGQGLEFLIYFQGNSAPDKSGLPSDRFSAERTGGSVSTLTIQRTQQEDSAVYLCASSAGQGGSPLHFGNGTRLTVT.

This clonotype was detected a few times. The CDR3 loop is CSARRTGTTYEQYF. The DNA for the CDR3 is TGCAGTGCTAGAAGGACGGGAACCACCTACGAGCAGTACTTC. V and J are TRBV20-1 and TRBJ2-7, with D perhaps TRBD2 (5 bases). This CDR3 has 14 amino acids. Germline CDR1 and CDR2: DFQATT and SNEGSKA (reference sequence). Trimming removed 2 bases at V and 2 bases at J, with 13 bases between.

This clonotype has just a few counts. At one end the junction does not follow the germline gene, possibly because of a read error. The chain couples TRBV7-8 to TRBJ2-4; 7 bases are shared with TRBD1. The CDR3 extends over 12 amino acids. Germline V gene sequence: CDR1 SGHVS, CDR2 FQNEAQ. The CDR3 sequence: CASSFTGEGRDF. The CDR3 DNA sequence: TGTGCCAGCAGCTTCACAGGGGAAGGTCGGGACTTC.

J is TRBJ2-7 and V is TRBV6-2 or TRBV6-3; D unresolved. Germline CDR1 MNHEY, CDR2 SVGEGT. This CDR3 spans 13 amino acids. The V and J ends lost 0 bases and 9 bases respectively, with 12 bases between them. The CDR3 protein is CASSYSGLQRQYF. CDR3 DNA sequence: TGTGCCAGCAGTTACTCTGGCCTACAAAGGCAGTACTTC.

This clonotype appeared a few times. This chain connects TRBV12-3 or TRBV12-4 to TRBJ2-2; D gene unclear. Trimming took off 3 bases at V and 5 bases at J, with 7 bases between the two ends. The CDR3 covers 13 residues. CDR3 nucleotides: TGTGCCAGCAGTTTCGCCCGGACCGGGGAGCTGTTTTTT. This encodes CASSFARTGELFF.

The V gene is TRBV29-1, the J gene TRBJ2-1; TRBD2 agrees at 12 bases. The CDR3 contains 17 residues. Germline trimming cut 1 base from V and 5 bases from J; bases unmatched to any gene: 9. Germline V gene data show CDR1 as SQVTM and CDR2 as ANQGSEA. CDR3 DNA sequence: TGCAGCGTTGAAGGTACCGGACTAGCGGGGACCCACAATGAGCAGTTCTTC. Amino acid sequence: CSVEGTGLAGTHNEQFF.

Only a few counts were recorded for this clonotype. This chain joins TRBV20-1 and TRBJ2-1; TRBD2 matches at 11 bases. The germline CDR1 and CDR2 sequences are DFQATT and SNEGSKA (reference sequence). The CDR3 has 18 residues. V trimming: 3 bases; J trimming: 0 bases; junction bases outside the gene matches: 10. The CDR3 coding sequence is TGCAGTGCTAGCGGGGGTAGCGGGGGGGCATTCTCCTACAATGAGCAGTTCTTC. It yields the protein CSASGGSGGAFSYNEQFF.

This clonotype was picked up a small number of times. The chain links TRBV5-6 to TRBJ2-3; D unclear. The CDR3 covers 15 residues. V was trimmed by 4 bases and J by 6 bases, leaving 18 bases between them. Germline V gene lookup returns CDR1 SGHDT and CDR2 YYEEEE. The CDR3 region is CASSPRNYRWDTQYF. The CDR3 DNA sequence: TGTGCCAGCAGCCCCCGGAATTATCGTTGGGATACGCAGTATTTT. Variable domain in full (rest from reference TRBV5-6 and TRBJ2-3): DAGVTQSPTHLIKTRGQQVTLRCSPKSGHDTVSWYQQALGQGPQFIFQYYEEEERQRGNFPDRFSGHQFPNYSSELNVNALLLGDSALYLCASSPRNYRWDTQYFGPGTRLTVL.

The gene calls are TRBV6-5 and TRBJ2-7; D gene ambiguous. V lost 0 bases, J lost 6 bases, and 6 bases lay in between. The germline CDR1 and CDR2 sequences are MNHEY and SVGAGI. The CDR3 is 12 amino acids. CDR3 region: CASSYSGSEQYF. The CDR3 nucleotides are TGTGCCAGCAGTTACTCGGGAAGCGAGCAGTACTTC.

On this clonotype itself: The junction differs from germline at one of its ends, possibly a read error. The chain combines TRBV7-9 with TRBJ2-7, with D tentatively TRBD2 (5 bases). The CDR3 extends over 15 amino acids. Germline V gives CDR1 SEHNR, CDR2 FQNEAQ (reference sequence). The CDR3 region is CASILEGGPSYEQYF. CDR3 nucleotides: TGTGCCAGCATCTTAGAGGGCGGCCCCTCCTACGAGCAGTACTTC.

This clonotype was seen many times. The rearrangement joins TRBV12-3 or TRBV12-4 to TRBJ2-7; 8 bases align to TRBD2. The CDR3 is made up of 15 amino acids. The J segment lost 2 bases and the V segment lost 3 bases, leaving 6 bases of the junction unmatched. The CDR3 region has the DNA TGTGCCAGCAGTTTGAGCGGGAGTCTCACCTACGAGCAGTACTTC. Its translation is CASSLSGSLTYEQYF.